At least ten counts were recorded for the clone carrying this T cell receptor beta chain. What it binds is not known. Arm-PCR of CDR3 regions and iRepertoire HTBI primers were used to build TCR beta libraries. TCRdb passed the multiplex PCR reads through MiXCR, listing each CDR3 protein once. The table lists 450,000 to 600,000 distinct CDR3 sequences, approximately 15% of them singletons. The sample is drawn from a study of regulatory T cells in long-lasting Graves disease. Findings and caveats of the study: Gene preferences differed: TRBV28, TRBJ1-2, TRBJ2-5 in persistent cases.

J lost 0 bases, V lost 0 bases, and 2 bases had no gene match. The CDR3 is 15 residues long. Germline CDR1 reads MGHRA; CDR2 reads YSYEKL. Time point meaning: newly diagnosed GD, antithyroid drugs for less than 3 months. Researchers made the TCR library from RNA that was extracted from PBMCs. The patient group derived from an endocrinology department in Xi'an, China. These data were likewise used in another study, on T cells in Graves' hyperthyroidism and ophthalmopathy.

The chain has TRBV4-1 and TRBJ2-7, with 7 bases that match TRBD1. The sequence derives from a man aged 30 to 45 with Graves disease. Sequencing used peripheral blood mononuclear cells (PBMCs), obtained at new diagnosis, from a patient treated with antithyroid drugs. The CDR3 here is CASSQDPGGSYEQYF. CDR3 DNA sequence: TGCGCCAGCAGCCAAGACCCAGGGGGCTCCTACGAGCAGTACTTC.